Listed below are T cell receptor beta chains from one sample, sequenced in a study of blood T cell repertoires in COVID-19. Method: immunoSEQ multiplex PCR; TCRdb's copy keeps in-frame clones and lacks some. The repertoire holds around 200,000 clones, with about 88% as singletons. Sequencing was performed on peripheral blood. These receptors all come from a middle-aged man with active or convalescent COVID-19. CDR3s include the opening cysteine and the closing phenylalanine or tryptophan. D genes are given only for firm matches. Clone size is shown for a subset of rows, as once, few, many or a class of expanded clone.

v_gene	abundance	j_gene	d_gene	CDR3aa	CDR3nt
TRBV21-1	.	TRBJ2-5	.	CASSSLGAGEWETQYF	TGTGCCAGCAGCTCCCTCGGGGCAGGGGAATGGGAGACCCAGTACTTC
TRBV6-1	.	TRBJ2-5	.	CASSEIANAQNYLKTQYF	TGTGCCAGCAGTGAGATAGCCAACGCACAAAATTATTTAAAGACCCAGTACTTC
TRBV3-1/TRBV3-2	.	TRBJ2-7	.	CASSQDFTARPPFIAYEQYF	TGTGCCAGCAGCCAAGATTTTACAGCCAGGCCGCCCTTCATAGCCTACGAGCAGTACTTC
TRBV24-1	.	TRBJ1-3	.	CATIAGRAGNTIYF	TGTGCCACTATCGCGGGGAGGGCTGGAAACACCATATATTTT
TRBV7-2	.	TRBJ1-2	.	CASSLVGHGYTF	TGTGCCAGCAGCTTAGTTGGGCATGGCTACACCTTC
TRBV6-2/TRBV6-3	.	TRBJ2-1	TRBD2	CASSLSGSDNEQFF	TGTGCCAGCAGTCTTAGCGGGAGTGACAATGAGCAGTTCTTC
TRBV11-2	.	TRBJ1-6	.	CASSLGSRLNSPLHF	TGTGCCAGCAGCTTAGGGTCCCGACTCAATTCACCCCTCCACTTT
TRBV18	.	TRBJ2-5	TRBD1	CASSPPQGAAEKTQYF	TGTGCCAGCTCACCACCACAGGGGGCAGCGGAAAAGACCCAGTACTTC
TRBV15	.	TRBJ1-5	.	CATSRGTNNQPQHF	TGTGCCACCAGCAGAGGGACAAACAATCAGCCCCAGCATTTT
TRBV5-4	.	TRBJ1-4	.	CASSSDNEKLFF	TGTGCCAGCTCTAGTGATAATGAAAAACTGTTTTTT
TRBV3-1/TRBV3-2	once	TRBJ1-5	.	CASSQDYSHQPQHF	TGTGCCAGCAGCCAAGACTACTCGCATCAGCCCCAGCATTTT
TRBV4-3	.	TRBJ2-1	TRBD1	CASSHSRDSNNEQFF	TGCGCCAGCAGCCACTCCAGGGACAGTAACAATGAGCAGTTCTTC
TRBV2	.	TRBJ2-5	.	CASSAYRETQYF	TGTGCCAGCAGTGCCTACAGAGAGACCCAGTACTTC
TRBV4-1	.	TRBJ2-7	TRBD2	CASSLRTSGGDVRVEQYF	TGCGCCAGCAGCCTTCGGACTAGCGGGGGAGACGTTAGGGTCGAGCAGTACTTC
TRBV5-6	.	TRBJ1-2	.	CASSAGAITMGYTF	TGTGCCAGCAGTGCGGGGGCGATAACTATGGGCTACACCTTC
TRBV5-1	.	TRBJ1-3	.	CASSLTVSGNTIYF	TGCGCCAGCAGCTTGACAGTCTCTGGAAACACCATATATTTT
TRBV4-2	.	TRBJ2-2	TRBD1	CASSQGQGRTGELFF	TGTGCCAGCAGCCAAGGACAGGGGCGGACCGGGGAGCTGTTTTTT
TRBV4-1	.	TRBJ2-7	TRBD1	CASSLPGQGAYEQYF	TGCGCCAGCAGTTTACCGGGACAGGGGGCATACGAGCAGTACTTC
TRBV5-1	few	TRBJ1-1	TRBD1	CASSFPGQGEAFF	TGCGCCAGCAGCTTCCCGGGACAGGGAGAAGCTTTCTTT
TRBV21-1	.	TRBJ1-5	.	CASRIYKPQHF	TGTGCCAGCAGGATATACAAGCCCCAGCATTTT
TRBV10-3	.	TRBJ2-1	.	CAIWAFDRGAYEQFF	TGTGCCATCTGGGCTTTCGACCGGGGGGCGTATGAGCAGTTCTTC
TRBV11-2	few	TRBJ2-5	.	CASTRGGGAVRETQYF	TGTGCCAGCACCCGGGGTGGGGGCGCGGTGCGAGAGACCCAGTACTTC
TRBV20-1	.	TRBJ1-5	TRBD1	CSASGTGVGRQPQHF	TGCAGTGCTAGTGGGACAGGGGTAGGACGTCAGCCCCAGCATTTT
TRBV5-8	.	TRBJ2-5	.	CASSLGLVQETQYF	TGTGCCAGCAGCTTGGGACTCGTTCAAGAGACCCAGTACTTC
TRBV6-6	.	TRBJ1-4	.	CASSKTATNEKLFF	TGTGCCAGCAGTAAGACAGCAACTAATGAAAAACTGTTTTTT
TRBV4-1	.	TRBJ1-1	TRBD1	CASSQTGTANTEAFF	TGCGCCAGCAGCCAAACCGGGACAGCGAACACTGAAGCTTTCTTT
TRBV28	.	TRBJ2-1	.	CASFAQGSWYNEQFF	TGTGCCAGCTTTGCCCAGGGGAGTTGGTACAATGAGCAGTTCTTC
TRBV11-3	.	TRBJ1-3	.	CASSLGPGDNTIYF	TGTGCCAGCAGCTTAGGTCCGGGGGACAACACCATATATTTT
TRBV25-1	.	TRBJ1-3	.	CASGLASGNTIYF	TGTGCCAGCGGCCTGGCATCTGGAAACACCATATATTTT
TRBV5-1	.	TRBJ2-1	.	CASSLVGGGNEQFF	TGCGCCAGCAGCTTGGTGGGGGGTGGGAATGAGCAGTTCTTC
TRBV28	.	TRBJ1-4	.	CASSRQEDEKLFF	TGTGCCAGCAGTCGACAGGAGGATGAAAAACTGTTTTTT
TRBV19	.	TRBJ2-7	.	CASSLGGEQYF	TGTGCCAGTAGTCTCGGCGGCGAGCAGTACTTC
TRBV5-1	.	TRBJ2-7	TRBD1	CASSPDPTGEYEQYF	TGCGCCAGCAGCCCTGACCCGACAGGGGAGTACGAGCAGTACTTC
TRBV28	.	TRBJ1-5	.	CASSIPTGGGQPQHF	TGTGCCAGCAGTATACCGACGGGTGGAGGTCAGCCCCAGCATTTT
TRBV5-8	.	TRBJ1-5	.	CASRSALQGLNQPQHF	TGTGCCAGCAGATCGGCCCTGCAGGGGCTAAATCAGCCCCAGCATTTT
TRBV7-2	.	TRBJ1-4	TRBD1	CASSRTGQGIEKLFF	TGTGCCAGCAGCCGTACGGGACAGGGTATCGAAAAACTGTTTTTT
TRBV28	.	TRBJ2-6	.	CASSFSGSGANVLTF	TGTGCCAGCAGTTTTTCGGGCTCTGGGGCCAACGTCCTGACTTTC
TRBV15	.	TRBJ1-2	TRBD1	CATSRPGTDYGYTF	TGTGCCACCAGCAGACCTGGGACAGACTATGGCTACACCTTC
TRBV7-2	.	TRBJ1-6	.	CASSPYTRSPLHF	TGTGCCAGCAGCCCCTATACGAGGTCACCCCTCCACTTT
TRBV18	.	TRBJ2-7	TRBD1	CASSPDPDRAPVEQYF	TGTGCCAGCTCACCCGACCCCGACAGGGCCCCCGTCGAGCAGTACTTC
TRBV4-2	.	TRBJ1-2	TRBD1	CASSQARQGLEGYTF	TGTGCCAGCAGCCAAGCTAGACAGGGCTTGGAAGGCTACACCTTC
TRBV9	.	TRBJ1-6	.	CASSVTTSSYNSPLHF	TGTGCCAGCAGCGTAACGACTAGCTCCTATAATTCACCCCTCCACTTT
TRBV4-1	few	TRBJ2-4	.	CASSQENQGWYIQYF	TGCGCCAGCAGCCAAGAGAACCAGGGATGGTACATTCAGTACTTC
TRBV3-1/TRBV3-2	.	TRBJ2-7	TRBD1	CASSQPLPTGGKYEQYF	TGTGCCAGCAGCCAACCCCTACCGACAGGGGGCAAATACGAGCAGTACTTC
TRBV30	.	TRBJ1-3	.	CACTVSGNTIYF	TGTGCCTGCACTGTCTCTGGAAACACCATATATTTT
TRBV19	.	TRBJ2-5	.	CASSMGPKHGVETQYF	TGTGCCAGTAGTATGGGGCCGAAGCATGGGGTGGAGACCCAGTACTTC
TRBV2	.	TRBJ2-7	.	CASTESRRAEQYF	TGTGCCAGCACAGAGAGCAGGAGGGCCGAGCAGTACTTC
TRBV30	.	TRBJ2-2	TRBD1	CAWSEQGTGELFF	TGTGCCTGGAGTGAACAGGGGACCGGGGAGCTGTTTTTT
TRBV5-1	.	TRBJ2-2	.	CASSESQGGPSTGELFF	TGCGCCAGCAGCGAATCCCAGGGGGGCCCCTCTACCGGGGAGCTGTTTTTT
TRBV11-2	.	TRBJ1-3	.	CASSRGGNTIYF	TGTGCCAGCAGCCGGGGAGGAAACACCATATATTTT
TRBV7-8	.	TRBJ2-2	TRBD2	CASSLWAGVAVGELFF	TGTGCCAGCAGCTTGTGGGCGGGGGTGGCGGTCGGGGAGCTGTTTTTT
TRBV5-5	.	TRBJ2-1	TRBD2	CASSQAAWLAGNEQFF	TGTGCCAGCAGCCAGGCGGCATGGCTAGCGGGCAATGAGCAGTTCTTC
TRBV7-8	.	TRBJ2-3	TRBD2	CASSLEGLVSTDTQYF	TGTGCCAGCAGCTTAGAGGGACTAGTGAGCACAGATACGCAGTATTTT
TRBV6-1	.	TRBJ1-6	.	CASSEEASSYNSPLHF	TGTGCCAGCAGTGAGGAGGCCAGCTCCTATAATTCACCCCTCCACTTT
TRBV11-2	.	TRBJ2-2	.	CASSFNRRQNTGELFF	TGTGCCAGCAGCTTTAATAGAAGACAGAACACCGGGGAGCTGTTTTTT
TRBV4-3	.	TRBJ1-5	.	CASSQDGGGIGQPQHF	TGCGCCAGCAGCCAAGATGGGGGGGGGATCGGTCAGCCCCAGCATTTT
TRBV28	few	TRBJ2-7	TRBD1	CASSSTGASYEQYF	TGTGCCAGCAGCTCGACAGGGGCTTCCTACGAGCAGTACTTC
TRBV7-9	.	TRBJ2-1	TRBD2	CASSPNSGGTYNEQFF	TGTGCCAGCAGCCCTAATAGCGGGGGGACCTACAATGAGCAGTTCTTC
TRBV5-1	.	TRBJ2-4	TRBD1	CASSGTGENIQYF	TGCGCCAGCAGCGGGACAGGGGAAAACATTCAGTACTTC